Below are 24 T cell receptor beta chains sequenced from a single sample in a study of CD8 T cells in Susac syndrome. It was with random hexamers that about 0.45 to 1 ug RNA was reverse transcribed. From the immunoSEQ multiplex PCR reads, TCRdb called clonotypes with MiXCR, one entry per CDR3 protein. The repertoire holds fewer than 100,000 distinct CDR3 sequences, over 75% seen once, with roughly 0.49% in the top ten. Sequenced input: CD8+ T cells from PBMCs. All receptors come from a human donor with multiple sclerosis.

This clonotype was counted once. The rearrangement links TRBV12-3 or TRBV12-4 to TRBJ2-1; 13 bases agree with TRBD2. V was pared by 6 bases and J by 0 bases, with 2 bases of the junction left unmatched. The CDR3 length is 16 residues. Here the CDR3 reads CASRGLAGSSYNEQFF. As DNA, the CDR3 is TGTGCCAGCAGGGGACTAGCGGGGAGCTCCTACAATGAGCAGTTCTTC.

The genes are TRBV10-1 and TRBJ2-1; no definite D call. The germline V gene encodes CDR1 WNHNN and CDR2 SYGVQD (reference sequence). Trimming stripped 9 bases from V and 10 bases from J, with 7 bases between. This CDR3 region has 9 residues. This CDR3 is CARPQEQFF. The DNA for the CDR3 is TGCGCCAGACCCCAGGAGCAGTTCTTC.

The chain recombines TRBV30 with TRBJ2-7, with D perhaps matching TRBD2 (6 bases). The germline V gene has CDR1 GTSNPN and CDR2 SVGIG (reference sequence). CDR3 length: 12 residues. Trimming shortened V by 2 bases and J by 5 bases, and 10 bases separated the two germline ends. As DNA, the CDR3 is TGTGCCTGGAGTATTGGAGGGGACGAGCAGTACTTC. Protein: CAWSIGGDEQYF.

This clonotype was detected only once. The genes are TRBV11-2 and TRBJ2-2, with TRBD2 matching 7 bases. V gave up 8 bases and J gave up 4 bases; unmatched junction bases: 7. Germline CDR1 SGHAT, CDR2 FQNNGV. The CDR3 covers 14 residues. In nucleotides, the CDR3 is TGTGCCAGCGAGCTAGCGGCCTTCACCGGGGAGCTGTTTTTT. It encodes CASELAAFTGELFF. The entire variable domain, with the rest obtained from reference TRBV11-2 and TRBJ2-2, is as follows: EAGVAQSPRYKIIEKRQSVAFWCNPISGHATLYWYQQILGQGPKLLIQFQNNGVVDDSQLPKDRFSAERLKGVDSTLKIQPAKLEDSAVYLCASELAAFTGELFFGEGSRLTVL.

V usage is TRBV11-2 and J usage is TRBJ2-1; TRBD2 agrees at 11 bases. V trimming: 6 bases; J trimming: 0 bases; junction bases outside the gene matches: 7. The CDR3 contains 17 residues. Per germline, CDR1 SGHAT and CDR2 FQNNGV. This chain's CDR3 is CASRASGGMSSYNEQFF. CDR3 bases: TGTGCCAGCAGGGCTAGCGGGGGGATGAGCTCCTACAATGAGCAGTTCTTC.

This chain joins TRBV11-2 and TRBJ2-7; possibly TRBD1 for D (6 bases). Germline loops: CDR1 SGHAT, CDR2 FQNNGV. V lost 1 base and J lost 3, with 10 bases in between. The CDR3 loop spans 14 amino acids. The CDR3 reads CASSLGDTRYEQYF. CDR3 coding DNA: TGTGCCAGCAGCTTAGGGGACACCCGCTACGAGCAGTACTTC.

This clonotype was counted a single time. The chain is built from TRBV28 and TRBJ2-5; TRBD1 is a possible D gene (6 bases). Germline V gives CDR1 MDHEN, CDR2 SYDVKM. The CDR3 has 13 residues. Trimming took 4 bases from V and 5 from J, leaving 11 bases between them. Written as DNA, the CDR3 is TGTGCCAGCAGTTGGGGGCAATGGGAGACCCAGTACTTC. Translated, it gives CASSWGQWETQYF.

The CDR3 spells CASSLVQGAGELFF. In DNA form, the CDR3 reads TGTGCCAGCAGCTTGGTGCAGGGCGCCGGGGAGCTGTTTTTT. The chain has TRBV5-6 and TRBJ2-2; possibly TRBD1 for D (5 bases). This CDR3 comprises 14 residues. Per germline, CDR1 SGHDT and CDR2 YYEEEE. V lost 0 bases and J 6 bases, leaving 9 bases between the germline ends.

This chain links TRBV23-1 with TRBJ2-5; a possible D gene is TRBD1 (6 bases). TRBV23-1 falls under the ORF class, with uncertain function. This CDR3 contains 18 residues. Trimming took off 8 bases at V and 5 bases at J, with 30 bases between the two ends. The CDR3 region is CASPVGTGTSRQQETQYF. CDR3 DNA: TGCGCCAGCCCGGTCGGTACAGGGACCTCGCGGCAGCAGGAGACCCAGTACTTC.

The chain combines TRBV5-1 with TRBJ1-1; 8 bases line up with TRBD1. The CDR3 spans 19 residues. After removal of 2 bases from V and 0 bases from J, the junction contained 15 bases not matched to a gene. Germline V gene lookup returns CDR1 SGHRS and CDR2 YFSETQ. CDR3 DNA: TGCGCCAGCAGCTTAAGGGAGTGGACAGGGTTAATCATGAACACTGAAGCTTTCTTT. Translated: CASSLREWTGLIMNTEAFF.

The chain is built from TRBV28 and TRBJ2-1; 9 nucleotides align to TRBD1. CDR3 size: 14 residues. Germline V gene data show CDR1 as MDHEN and CDR2 as SYDVKM. Unmatched junction bases numbered 7, after V lost 6 bases and J lost 7 bases. The CDR3 loop is CASSPGQGLNEQFF. CDR3 in DNA: TGTGCCAGCAGCCCGGGACAGGGCTTAAATGAGCAGTTCTTC. Drawing the rest from reference TRBV28 and TRBJ2-1, the complete variable domain is DVKVTQSSRYLVKRTGEKVFLECVQDMDHENMFWYRQDPGLGLRLIYFSYDVKMKEKGDIPEGYSVSREKKERFSLILESASTNQTSMYLCASSPGQGLNEQFFGPGTRLTVL.

The gene calls are TRBV20-1 and TRBJ2-7, with 12 bases aligning to TRBD1. This CDR3 spans 18 amino acids. Germline trimming cut 0 bases from V and 3 bases from J; bases unmatched to any gene: 12. The germline CDR1 and CDR2 sequences are DFQATT and SNEGSKA (reference sequence). As DNA, the CDR3 is TGCAGTGCTAGAGATTTGTTTGCTGGGACAGGGGGCCACTACGAGCAGTACTTC. Encoded protein: CSARDLFAGTGGHYEQYF.

The genes are TRBV6-5 and TRBJ2-2; weak D call: TRBD2 (6 bases). Germline V gene lookup returns CDR1 MNHEY and CDR2 SVGAGI. The V gene lost 3 bases and the J gene lost 1 base, with 12 bases spanning the gap. The CDR3 is 16 residues long. The CDR3 DNA sequence: TGTGCCAGCAGTTATGACCCGGGACTGAACACCGGGGAGCTGTTTTTT. Translation gives CASSYDPGLNTGELFF.

The rearrangement links TRBV14 to TRBJ1-4; the match to TRBD1 covers 8 bases. V shed 1 base, J shed 4 bases, and the junction held 2 bases outside the gene matches. Germline V gene lookup returns CDR1 SGHDN and CDR2 FVKESK. The CDR3 contains 15 residues. The CDR3 DNA follows: TGTGCCAGCAGCCAAGTGACAGGGGTTAATGAAAAACTGTTTTTT. Protein sequence: CASSQVTGVNEKLFF.

This sequence joins TRBV24-1 and TRBJ2-2, with no clear D. Germline V gene sequence: CDR1 KGHDR, CDR2 SFDVKD. The CDR3 is made up of 16 amino acids. V was clipped by 0 bases and J by 2 bases, with 9 bases between them. The CDR3 is CATSDLRAANTGELFF. The DNA for the CDR3 is TGTGCCACCAGTGATTTGCGAGCAGCCAACACCGGGGAGCTGTTTTTT.

The rearrangement uses TRBV20-1 and TRBJ2-4; 8 positions agree with TRBD2. Germline loops: CDR1 DFQATT, CDR2 SNEGSKA (reference sequence). The CDR3 extends over 15 amino acids. The J segment lost 0 bases and the V segment lost 2 bases, leaving 3 bases of the junction unmatched. CDR3 DNA: TGCAGTGCTAGATCGGGGGGGCTAGCCAAAAACATTCAGTACTTC. Its translation: CSARSGGLAKNIQYF.

The chain recombines TRBV6-5 with TRBJ2-1; TRBD2 aligns across 7 bases. J was trimmed by 0 bases and V by 3 bases; bases with no gene match: 2. Germline CDR1 is MNHEY and CDR2 is SVGAGI. The CDR3 has 15 amino acids. CDR3 loop: CASSYLAGSYNEQFF. CDR3 in DNA: TGTGCCAGCAGTTATTTAGCGGGCTCCTACAATGAGCAGTTCTTC.

The chain uses TRBV12-3 or TRBV12-4 and TRBJ2-7; D uncertain. The CDR3 is made up of 13 amino acids. The V end lost 3 bases, the J end lost 6 bases, and 12 bases lay between the germline ends. CDR3 in amino acids: CASSFGLAPEQYF. The CDR3 DNA sequence: TGTGCCAGCAGTTTCGGGTTAGCCCCCGAGCAGTACTTC.

The chain employs TRBV29-1 and TRBJ1-3; D is unresolved. CDR3 length: 14 amino acids. Germline V gene lookup returns CDR1 SQVTM and CDR2 ANQGSEA. Trimming removed 0 bases at V and 0 bases at J, with 6 bases between. CDR3 nucleotides: TGCAGCGTTGAAGAGGGAGCCTCTGGAAACACCATATATTTT. This translates into CSVEEGASGNTIYF.

The J gene is TRBJ2-2, the V gene TRBV25-1; D unresolved. Looked up from germline, CDR1 is MGHDK and CDR2 is SYGVNS. Trimming took off 5 bases at V and 3 bases at J, with 13 bases between the two ends. The CDR3 totals 15 residues. The CDR3 region is CASSKDEIYTGELFF. The CDR3 DNA follows: TGTGCCAGCAGTAAAGACGAGATTTACACCGGGGAGCTGTTTTTT.

V is TRBV21-1 and J is TRBJ2-4; the tabulated D call, TRBD2, remains unverified against the DNA. TRBV21-1 is recorded as a pseudogene. CDR3 length: 16 residues. The CDR3 region has the DNA TGTGCCAGCAGCAAAGCAGGGAGCGGGAGCGGGAACATTCAGTACTTC. It is translated as CASSKAGSGSGNIQYF.

The chain carries TRBV27 and TRBJ2-1; D possibly corresponds to TRBD1 (5 bases). This CDR3 region has 13 residues. The germline V gene has CDR1 MNHEY and CDR2 SMNVEV (reference sequence). V was shortened by 5 bases and J by 9 bases, with 14 bases between the two germline ends. CDR3: CASSLRQSSEQFF. Here the CDR3 DNA reads TGTGCCAGCAGTCTAAGACAGTCCAGTGAGCAGTTCTTC.

This chain joins TRBV28 and TRBJ2-7, with TRBD2 identical over 7 bases. Germline V gives CDR1 MDHEN, CDR2 SYDVKM. This CDR3 has 14 residues. V lost 8 bases, J lost 0 bases, and 7 bases stayed unmatched. The CDR3 is CASSLAENSYEQYF. CDR3 DNA: TGTGCCAGCTCGCTAGCGGAAAACTCCTACGAGCAGTACTTC.

This clonotype has just one count. The rearrangement links TRBV20-1 to TRBJ1-2, with TRBD1 as a possible D gene (5 bases). Germline lookup yields CDR1 DFQATT and CDR2 SNEGSKA (reference sequence). This CDR3 has 13 amino acids. The CDR3 region is CGGTVDEVFGYTF. The CDR3 region has the DNA TGCGGCGGGACCGTCGACGAGGTTTTTGGCTACACCTTC.